A single sample is the source of the 20 T cell receptor beta chains below, sequenced in a study of tumour-infiltrating T cells in Burkitt lymphoma. Data came from immunoSEQ multiplex PCR; TCRdb stores just in-frame clones and leaves some out. Of 5,500 to 7,500 clones listed, around a tenth were seen once; the top ten hold around 2.5%. Sequencing used tumor tissue. These receptor sequences come from a human donor with diffuse large B-cell lymphoma.

The rearrangement joins TRBV18 to TRBJ2-1, with 7 bases lining up with TRBD2. V was pared by 3 bases and J by 4 bases, with 15 bases of the junction left unmatched. The V gene's germline CDR1 is KGHSH and CDR2 LQKENI. This CDR3 contains 18 residues. The CDR3, as DNA: TGTGCCAGCTCACCGTTCTTAGACGGCTCGGGGGGTTACAATGAGCAGTTCTTC. It translates to CASSPFLDGSGGYNEQFF.

The chain joins TRBV30 to TRBJ1-2, with D hard to call. Looked up from germline, CDR1 is GTSNPN and CDR2 is SVGIG (reference sequence). Trimming took 6 bases from V and 4 from J, leaving 9 bases between them. The CDR3 runs to 11 residues. CDR3 nucleotides: TGTGCCTGCCCACGCCTCTATGGCTACACCTTC. The encoded protein is CACPRLYGYTF.

The genes are TRBV5-6 and TRBJ2-2; no reliable D call. Trimming took off 1 base at V and 4 bases at J, with 11 bases between the two ends. Per germline, CDR1 SGHDT and CDR2 YYEEEE. The CDR3 contains 15 residues. The CDR3 protein is CASSLNSYGTGELFF. Here the CDR3 DNA reads TGTGCCAGCAGCTTGAATTCCTACGGCACCGGGGAGCTGTTTTTT.

The chain couples TRBV5-1 to TRBJ2-7, with D tentatively TRBD1 or TRBD2 (7 bases each). The CDR3 covers 14 residues. V lost 1 base to trimming and J lost 3 bases, with 11 bases between them. Germline lookup yields CDR1 SGHRS and CDR2 YFSETQ. Here the CDR3 DNA reads TGCGCCAGCAGCTTGACAGGGGAGGGCTACGAGCAGTACTTC. Translated: CASSLTGEGYEQYF.

The chain is built from TRBV4-1 and TRBJ2-7; a weak D match, TRBD2 (6 bases). The germline V and J ends were trimmed by 3 bases and 3 bases, with 9 bases remaining between them. The CDR3 is 13 residues long. Looked up from germline, CDR1 is MGHRA and CDR2 is YSYEKL. The CDR3 DNA follows: TGCGCCAGCAGCCAGTATAGCGGCTACGAGCAGTACTTC. Residues: CASSQYSGYEQYF.

This clone was found a few times. This chain connects TRBV28 to TRBJ1-2; a possible D gene is TRBD1 (6 bases). Looked up from germline, CDR1 is MDHEN and CDR2 is SYDVKM. The length of the CDR3 is 14 residues. The V and J ends lost 7 bases and 6 bases respectively, with 18 bases between them. As DNA, the CDR3 is TGTGCCAGCACACTCCCTCGGGGGCGCGATGGCTACACCTTC. Translation gives CASTLPRGRDGYTF.

The chain employs TRBV7-2 and TRBJ1-4; 9 bases map to TRBD1. The germline V gene encodes CDR1 SGHTA and CDR2 FQGNSA. The CDR3 is made up of 15 amino acids. Losses at the gene ends were 5 bases for V and 8 bases for J; bases not matched to a gene: 9. The DNA for the CDR3 is TGTGCCAGCAGCGCAATACAGGGGGCATCAGAAAAACTGTTTTTT. This translates into CASSAIQGASEKLFF.

This sequence joins TRBV5-6 and TRBJ1-5; D is ambiguous. V was pared by 0 bases and J by 4 bases, with 5 bases between. From germline, CDR1 is SGHDT and CDR2 YYEEEE. This CDR3 contains 13 residues. The DNA for the CDR3 is TGTGCCAGCAGCTTGGCCCCTAATCAGCCCCAGCATTTT. It encodes CASSLAPNQPQHF.

The chain has TRBV18 and TRBJ2-6; D remains ambiguous. The CDR3 length is 15 residues. V lost 2 bases to trimming and J lost 4 bases, with 9 bases between them. The germline V gene has CDR1 KGHSH and CDR2 LQKENI. DNA of the CDR3: TGTGCCAGCTCACCAGAAGTTACGGGGGCCAACGTCCTGACTTTC. Its protein is CASSPEVTGANVLTF.

The chain couples TRBV4-1 to TRBJ2-3; 11 positions match TRBD2. The J segment lost 2 bases and the V segment lost 2 bases, leaving 9 bases of the junction unmatched. Germline V lookup: CDR1 MGHRA, CDR2 YSYEKL. The CDR3 sequence is 18 residues long. Here the CDR3 reads CASSQTGLAETYTDTQYF. CDR3 nucleotides: TGCGCCAGCAGCCAAACGGGACTAGCGGAAACCTACACAGATACGCAGTATTTT.

This chain links TRBV10-2 with TRBJ2-5, with D possibly being TRBD1 (5 bases). V shed 0 bases and J shed 5 bases, with 10 bases lying between them. The CDR3 runs to 14 residues. Per germline, CDR1 WSHSY and CDR2 SAAADI. CDR3 residues: CASSESQGQETQYF. DNA for the CDR3: TGCGCCAGCAGTGAGTCGCAGGGCCAGGAGACCCAGTACTTC.

Within the sample, this clone is medium-sized (0.01 to 0.1%). V is TRBV10-1 and J is TRBJ1-1; D gene uncertain. CDR1 is WNHNN, CDR2 SYGVQD, per germline (reference sequence). Trimming shortened V by 4 bases and J by 4 bases, and 13 bases separated the two germline ends. The CDR3 runs 14 residues. The CDR3 DNA reads TGCGCCAGCAGTGTAAGTCCAGGAAGCACTGAAGCTTTCTTT. Translating gives CASSVSPGSTEAFF.

The chain carries TRBV10-3 and TRBJ1-1; no firm D call. The V end lost 9 bases, the J end lost 5 bases, and 13 bases lay between the germline ends. Per germline, CDR1 ENHRY and CDR2 SYGVKD. The CDR3 covers 12 residues. The CDR3 region is CAISRADTEAFF. DNA of the CDR3: TGTGCCATAAGTCGGGCCGATACTGAAGCTTTCTTT.

This clone was picked up a small number of times. The chain is built from TRBV7-9 and TRBJ2-3; possibly TRBD2 for D (5 bases). V lost 0 bases and J 1 base, leaving 8 bases between the germline ends. In germline, CDR1 is SEHNR, CDR2 FQNEAQ (reference sequence). The CDR3 is made up of 15 amino acids. The CDR3 loop reads CASSLASAGTDTQYF. The CDR3 nucleotides read TGTGCCAGCAGCTTAGCTAGCGCCGGCACAGATACGCAGTATTTT.

The chain combines TRBV2 with TRBJ1-3; unclear D gene. Germline loops: CDR1 SNHLY, CDR2 FYNNEI. This CDR3 is 15 amino acids long. V lost 5 bases, J lost 0 bases, and 11 bases lay in between. The DNA for the CDR3 is TGTGCCAGCAGTACCGGGCCCCTCTCTGGAAACACCATATATTTT. Translation: CASSTGPLSGNTIYF. The variable domain in full, completed from reference TRBV2 and TRBJ1-3, reads EPEVTQTPSHQVTQMGQEVILRCVPISNHLYFYWYRQILGQKVEFLVSFYNNEISEKSEIFDDQFSVERPDGSNFTLKIRSTKLEDSAMYFCASSTGPLSGNTIYFGEGSWLTVV.

The sample holds a few counts of this clone. V gene TRBV2 combines with J gene TRBJ2-7; 7 nucleotides align to TRBD1. V shed 2 bases and J 6 bases; nucleotides not matched to a gene: 7. The germline gives CDR1 SNHLY, CDR2 FYNNEI. The CDR3 has 14 residues. This chain's CDR3 is CASSERRQGIEQYF. In DNA form, the CDR3 reads TGTGCCAGCAGTGAACGTCGACAGGGAATCGAGCAGTACTTC.

V usage is TRBV4-1 and J usage is TRBJ2-7, with 7 bases identical to TRBD1. V trimming: 4 bases; J trimming: 0 bases; junction bases outside the gene matches: 9. CDR1 is MGHRA and CDR2 is YSYEKL in the germline V gene. CDR3 length: 16 residues. The CDR3 reads CASSPAHGTASYEQYF. The CDR3 bases are TGCGCCAGCAGCCCAGCGCACGGGACAGCCTCCTACGAGCAGTACTTC.

This clone was observed a few times. The gene calls are TRBV29-1 and TRBJ1-1; D gene ambiguous. Germline CDR1 reads SQVTM; CDR2 reads ANQGSEA. The CDR3 extends over 13 amino acids. V lost 1 base and J 2 bases, leaving 8 bases between the germline ends. CDR3: CSVEVEGNTEAFF. The DNA for the CDR3 is TGCAGCGTTGAAGTTGAGGGAAACACTGAAGCTTTCTTT.

This clone was counted only a few times. The chain couples TRBV6-1 to TRBJ2-3; no clear D gene. V was pared by 5 bases and J by 5 bases, with 8 bases between. The length of the CDR3 is 12 residues. Germline V CDR1 and CDR2: MNHNS, SASEGT. CDR3 DNA sequence: TGTGCCAGCAGTATAGCCGGAGATACGCAGTATTTT. This sequence encodes CASSIAGDTQYF.

This clone was observed a handful of times. The genes are TRBV5-1 and TRBJ1-2; D perhaps matches TRBD1 (6 bases). V shed 4 bases and J shed 4 bases, with 14 bases lying between them. In germline, CDR1 is SGHRS, CDR2 YFSETQ. The CDR3 length is 14 residues. In DNA form, the CDR3 reads TGCGCCAGCAGCCACGAACAGGGAGGCTATGGCTACACCTTC. Amino acids: CASSHEQGGYGYTF.